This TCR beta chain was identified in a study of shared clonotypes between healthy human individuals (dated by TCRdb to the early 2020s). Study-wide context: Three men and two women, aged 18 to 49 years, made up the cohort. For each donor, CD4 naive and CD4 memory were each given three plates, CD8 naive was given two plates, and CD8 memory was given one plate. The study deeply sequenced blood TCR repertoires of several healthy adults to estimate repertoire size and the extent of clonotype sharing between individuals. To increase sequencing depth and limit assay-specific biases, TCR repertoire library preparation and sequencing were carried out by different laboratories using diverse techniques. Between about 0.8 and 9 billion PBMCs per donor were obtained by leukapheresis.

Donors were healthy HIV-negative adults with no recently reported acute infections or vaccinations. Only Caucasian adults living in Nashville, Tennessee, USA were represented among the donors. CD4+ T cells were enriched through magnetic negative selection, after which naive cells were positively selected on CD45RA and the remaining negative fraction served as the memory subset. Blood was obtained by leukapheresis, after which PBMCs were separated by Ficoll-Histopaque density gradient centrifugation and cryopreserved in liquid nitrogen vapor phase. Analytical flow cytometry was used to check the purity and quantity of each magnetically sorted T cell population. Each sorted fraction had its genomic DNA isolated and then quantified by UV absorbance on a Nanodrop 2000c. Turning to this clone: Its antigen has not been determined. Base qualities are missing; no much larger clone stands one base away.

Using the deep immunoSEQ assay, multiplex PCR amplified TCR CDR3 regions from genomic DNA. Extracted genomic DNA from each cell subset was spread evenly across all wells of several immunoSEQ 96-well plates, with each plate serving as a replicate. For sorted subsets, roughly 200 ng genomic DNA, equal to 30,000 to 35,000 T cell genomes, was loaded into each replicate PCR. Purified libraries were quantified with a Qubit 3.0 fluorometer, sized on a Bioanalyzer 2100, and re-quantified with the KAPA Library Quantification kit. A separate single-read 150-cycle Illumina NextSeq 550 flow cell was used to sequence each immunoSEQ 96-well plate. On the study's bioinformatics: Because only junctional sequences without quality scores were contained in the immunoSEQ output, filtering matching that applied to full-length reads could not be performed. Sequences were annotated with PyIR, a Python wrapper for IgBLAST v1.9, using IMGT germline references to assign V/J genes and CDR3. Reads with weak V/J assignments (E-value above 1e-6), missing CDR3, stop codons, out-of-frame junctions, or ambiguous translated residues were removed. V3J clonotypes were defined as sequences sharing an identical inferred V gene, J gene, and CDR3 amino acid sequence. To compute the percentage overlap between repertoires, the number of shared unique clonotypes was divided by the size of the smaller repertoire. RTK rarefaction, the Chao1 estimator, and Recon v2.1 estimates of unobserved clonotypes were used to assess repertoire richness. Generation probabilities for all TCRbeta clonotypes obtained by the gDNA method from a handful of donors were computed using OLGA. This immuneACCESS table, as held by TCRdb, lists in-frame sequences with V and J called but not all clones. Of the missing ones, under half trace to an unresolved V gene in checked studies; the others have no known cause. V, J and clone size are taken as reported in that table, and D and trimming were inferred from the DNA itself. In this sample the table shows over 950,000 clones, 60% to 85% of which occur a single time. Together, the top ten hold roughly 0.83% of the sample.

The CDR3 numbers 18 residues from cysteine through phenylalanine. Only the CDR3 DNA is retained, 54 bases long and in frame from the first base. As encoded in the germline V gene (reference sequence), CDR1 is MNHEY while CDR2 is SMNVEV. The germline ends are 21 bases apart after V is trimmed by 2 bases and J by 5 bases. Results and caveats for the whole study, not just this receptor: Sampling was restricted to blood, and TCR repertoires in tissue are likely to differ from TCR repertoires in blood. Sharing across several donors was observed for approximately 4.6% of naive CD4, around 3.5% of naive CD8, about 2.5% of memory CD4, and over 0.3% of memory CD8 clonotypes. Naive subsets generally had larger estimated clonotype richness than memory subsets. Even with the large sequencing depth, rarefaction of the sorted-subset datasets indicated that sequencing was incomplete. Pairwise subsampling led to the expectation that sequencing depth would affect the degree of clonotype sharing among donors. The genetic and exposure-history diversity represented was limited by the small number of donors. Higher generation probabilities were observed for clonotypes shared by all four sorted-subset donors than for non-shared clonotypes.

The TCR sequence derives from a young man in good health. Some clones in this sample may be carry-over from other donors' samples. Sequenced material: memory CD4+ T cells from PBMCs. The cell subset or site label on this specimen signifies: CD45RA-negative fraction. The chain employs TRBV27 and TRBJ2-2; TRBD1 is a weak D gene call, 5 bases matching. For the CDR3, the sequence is CASSLQGSVDRVTGELFF. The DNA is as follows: TGTGCCAGCAGTTTACAAGGATCAGTAGACAGAGTGACCGGGGAGCTGTTTTTT.